The rows below give T cell receptor beta chains drawn from one sample of a study of T cell changes during pregnancy in multiple sclerosis. The assay was immunoSEQ multiplex PCR, and TCRdb's table has in-frame clones only and misses some. This sample carries approximately 50,000 clones, approximately 95% of them seen once, and the ten largest clones take roughly 0.33%. The source material was CD4+ T cells from peripheral blood mononuclear cells, sampled in the third trimester of pregnancy. The origin of the receptors is a female donor with multiple sclerosis, enrolled in a pregnancy study. Each CDR3 is given with its conserved first and last residue. The D gene is left open where the match is weak. A row's size may be missing; if present it is once, few, many or a size class.

v_gene	abundance	j_gene	d_gene	CDR3aa	CDR3nt
TRBV6-1	-	TRBJ1-2	TRBD1	CASSTAGTGDGYTF	TGTGCCAGCAGTACCGCCGGGACAGGGGATGGCTACACCTTC
TRBV7-8	-	TRBJ1-4	-	CASSPDDVGSEKLFF	TGTGCCAGCAGCCCTGATGATGTGGGCAGCGAAAAACTGTTTTTT
TRBV7-9	-	TRBJ1-2	-	CASSLGGGNEANYGYTF	TGTGCCAGCAGCTTAGGTGGAGGGAATGAAGCTAACTATGGCTACACCTTC
TRBV10-3	-	TRBJ1-2	TRBD1	CATSGGRNYGYTF	TGTGCCACCTCAGGGGGGAGGAACTATGGCTACACCTTC
TRBV2	-	TRBJ2-1	TRBD2	CASSKTSGGGNEQFF	TGTGCCAGCAGTAAGACTAGCGGGGGAGGTAATGAGCAGTTCTTC
TRBV5-5	-	TRBJ2-3	-	CASYSSGADTQYF	TGTGCCAGCTACTCCTCAGGGGCAGATACGCAGTATTTT
TRBV7-2	-	TRBJ2-1	TRBD1	CASSPDRRGYNEQFF	TGTGCCAGCAGCCCGGACAGGAGAGGTTACAATGAGCAGTTCTTC
TRBV30	-	TRBJ2-6	TRBD1	CAWSPTRFPGQTYSGANVLTF	TGTGCCTGGAGTCCTACACGTTTTCCGGGACAGACTTACTCTGGGGCCAACGTCCTGACTTTC
TRBV5-1	-	TRBJ1-4	TRBD1	CASSAGTGGEKLFF	TGCGCCAGCAGCGCCGGGACAGGGGGTGAAAAACTGTTTTTT
TRBV11-2	few	TRBJ1-6	-	CASSRDGENSPLHF	TGTGCCAGCAGCCGTGACGGGGAGAATTCACCCCTCCACTTT
TRBV7-7	-	TRBJ2-5	TRBD1	CASSPNRGETQYF	TGTGCCAGCAGCCCGAACAGGGGGGAGACCCAGTACTTC
TRBV5-6	-	TRBJ1-4	TRBD1	CASSLAWDRFFTNEKLFF	TGTGCCAGCAGCTTGGCTTGGGACAGGTTTTTCACTAATGAAAAACTGTTTTTT
TRBV7-9	-	TRBJ2-1	TRBD2	CASSMLAGPNEQFF	TGTGCCAGCAGTATGCTAGCGGGGCCTAATGAGCAGTTCTTC
TRBV7-2	once	TRBJ2-1	TRBD2	CASSSRVGGAYNEQFF	TGTGCCAGCAGCTCCCGGGTGGGGGGGGCCTACAATGAGCAGTTCTTC
TRBV2	-	TRBJ1-3	TRBD1	CASSAKQGALGNTIYF	TGTGCCAGCAGTGCGAAACAGGGGGCGCTTGGAAACACCATATATTTT
TRBV7-2	-	TRBJ2-7	TRBD1	CASSLVGTGESYEQYF	TGTGCCAGCAGCTTAGTAGGGACAGGGGAATCCTACGAGCAGTACTTC
TRBV19	-	TRBJ1-6	-	CASGPQGYNSPLHF	TGTGCCAGCGGACCCCAGGGGTATAATTCACCCCTCCACTTT
TRBV5-4	-	TRBJ2-3	-	CASLLAGTDTQYF	TGTGCCAGCCTACTAGCAGGCACAGATACGCAGTATTTT
TRBV11-2	-	TRBJ2-5	-	CASSAHRLQETQYF	TGTGCCAGCAGCGCCCACCGACTACAAGAGACCCAGTACTTC
TRBV28	-	TRBJ2-7	TRBD2	CATKAGGPHEQYF	TGTGCCACCAAAGCGGGAGGGCCCCACGAGCAGTACTTC
TRBV6-1	-	TRBJ2-1	TRBD2	CASSERGTLAGGPKQFF	TGTGCCAGCAGTGAAAGGGGAACGCTAGCGGGAGGTCCTAAGCAGTTCTTC
TRBV7-9	once	TRBJ2-3	TRBD1	CASSHRDRGSDTQYF	TGTGCCAGCAGCCACCGGGACAGGGGGTCAGATACGCAGTATTTT
TRBV10-3	once	TRBJ2-2	TRBD1	CAISGFQGAVATGELFF	TGTGCCATCAGTGGATTCCAGGGGGCAGTCGCCACCGGGGAGCTGTTTTTT
TRBV7-9	-	TRBJ2-7	TRBD1	CASSLAKTGGSYEQYF	TGTGCCAGCAGCTTAGCGAAGACAGGGGGATCCTACGAGCAGTACTTC
TRBV29-1	once	TRBJ1-3	-	CSALDGTRGNTIYF	TGCAGCGCCTTGGACGGGACAAGAGGAAACACCATATATTTT
TRBV6-1	-	TRBJ1-5	TRBD1	CASSELGGTAPNQPQHF	TGTGCCAGCAGTGAATTAGGGGGGACAGCCCCCAATCAGCCCCAGCATTTT
TRBV6-6	-	TRBJ2-5	TRBD1	CASSLRTGEKTQYF	TGTGCCAGCAGCCTACGGACAGGGGAAAAGACCCAGTACTTC
TRBV29-1	-	TRBJ2-4	TRBD2	CSVRSGIQYF	TGCAGCGTCCGTAGCGGGATTCAGTACTTC
TRBV18	-	TRBJ2-7	-	CASSPGRSSYEQYF	TGTGCCAGCTCACCGGGCAGATCCTCCTACGAGCAGTACTTC
TRBV16	-	TRBJ1-1	TRBD1	CASSQWTGVGTEAFF	TGTGCCAGCAGCCAATGGACAGGGGTTGGGACTGAAGCTTTCTTT
TRBV7-6	-	TRBJ2-2	TRBD2	CASSRPAGGPAGELFF	TGTGCCAGCAGTCGCCCAGCGGGAGGGCCGGCCGGGGAGCTGTTTTTT
TRBV5-1	-	TRBJ2-3	-	CASSLVSRATDTQYF	TGCGCCAGCAGCTTGGTCTCCAGGGCGACAGATACGCAGTATTTT
TRBV19	-	TRBJ1-1	-	CASSIDDRLPNTEAFF	TGTGCCAGTAGTATAGACGACAGACTCCCGAACACTGAAGCTTTCTTT
TRBV10-3	-	TRBJ1-5	TRBD1	CAISESGTGRGQPQHF	TGTGCCATCAGTGAGTCCGGGACAGGGAGGGGTCAGCCCCAGCATTTT
TRBV11-2	-	TRBJ2-1	TRBD2	CASSIYSGEYNEQFF	TGTGCCAGCAGCATATATAGCGGGGAGTACAATGAGCAGTTCTTC
TRBV28	-	TRBJ2-7	TRBD1	CASSPGQGFHEQYF	TGTGCCAGCAGTCCGGGACAGGGTTTCCACGAGCAGTACTTC
TRBV6-6	-	TRBJ1-6	-	CASSYSTGQYGSPLHF	TGTGCCAGCAGTTACTCTACAGGGCAATACGGATCACCCCTCCACTTT
TRBV29-1	-	TRBJ2-5	-	CSVGGGSLSETQYF	TGCAGCGTGGGTGGAGGGAGTTTGTCCGAGACCCAGTACTTC
TRBV29-1	-	TRBJ2-7	-	CSVASVSYEQYF	TGTAGCGTGGCTAGCGTCTCCTACGAGCAGTACTTC
TRBV2	-	TRBJ1-2	TRBD1	CASSVSGQGSGYTF	TGTGCCAGCAGTGTCTCTGGACAGGGGAGCGGCTACACCTTC
TRBV25-1	-	TRBJ1-2	-	CASSEWVRGCCGYTF	TGTGCCAGCAGTGAATGGGTCAGGGGTTGTTGTGGCTACACCTTC
TRBV19	-	TRBJ1-2	-	CASSMSRGRDGYTF	TGTGCCAGTAGTATGAGTAGGGGAAGGGATGGCTACACCTTC
TRBV7-7	-	TRBJ2-2	-	CASSLDDRRWRGTGELFF	TGTGCTAGCAGCTTAGATGACCGGAGATGGAGGGGCACCGGGGAGCTGTTTTTT
TRBV7-9	-	TRBJ2-3	TRBD2	CASSRTSGSTDTQYF	TGTGCCAGCAGCCGCACTAGCGGGAGCACAGATACGCAGTATTTT
TRBV19	-	TRBJ1-4	TRBD1	CASSISRQGVEKLFF	TGTGCCAGTAGTATCTCCCGACAGGGGGTTGAAAAACTGTTTTTT
TRBV6-1	-	TRBJ2-1	TRBD1	CASSARDRNINEQFF	TGTGCCAGCAGTGCACGGGACAGAAATATCAATGAGCAGTTCTTC
TRBV7-3	once	TRBJ2-3	-	CASSSQVLADTQYF	TGTGCCAGCAGCTCCCAGGTCCTGGCCGATACGCAGTATTTT
TRBV7-2	-	TRBJ2-1	TRBD2	CASSHRTSGYNEQFF	TGTGCCAGCAGCCACAGGACTAGCGGGTACAATGAGCAGTTCTTC
TRBV19	-	TRBJ2-6	-	CASSHPGSSGANVLTF	TGTGCCAGTAGTCATCCAGGCTCCTCTGGGGCCAACGTCCTGACTTTC
TRBV15	-	TRBJ1-5	TRBD1	CATGTGDFGNQPQHF	TGTGCCACCGGGACAGGGGATTTCGGCAATCAGCCCCAGCATTTT
TRBV9	-	TRBJ1-5	TRBD1	CARFGRRTGSSNQPQHF	TGTGCCAGATTCGGGCGTAGGACAGGATCAAGCAATCAGCCCCAGCATTTT
TRBV19	-	TRBJ1-2	TRBD1	CASRVTGGVPSGYTF	TGTGCCAGTAGAGTGACAGGGGGAGTTCCTAGTGGCTACACCTTC
TRBV27	-	TRBJ2-5	TRBD1	CASSLLGQGGETQYF	TGTGCCAGCAGTTTGTTGGGACAGGGGGGAGAGACCCAGTACTTC